This TCR beta chain was captured in a study of PD-L1 blockade in urothelial cancer. This table comes from immunoSEQ multiplex PCR, and its TCRdb copy is limited to in-frame clones, with some not included. Of 130,000 or so clones in the sample, around 84% were seen once. The time point here: pretreatment peripheral blood. Trimming took 5 bases from V and 5 from J; bases not matched to a gene: 6. The CDR3 length is 13 residues. Germline V gives CDR1 SGHAT, CDR2 FQNNGV. The TCR sequence derives from a man aged 45-65 years with urothelial cancer. The rearrangement uses TRBV11-2 and TRBJ2-7, with TRBD1 matching 7 bases. Material: PBMCs, obtained around atezolizumab (anti-PD-L1) treatment. This chain's CDR3 is CASSPGQKNEQYF. CDR3 sequence (DNA): TGTGCCAGCAGCCCGGGACAGAAAAACGAGCAGTACTTC.